These T cell receptor beta chains were read from a single sample in a study of post-analysis software for immune sequencing data. Each CDR3 protein is one row after TCRdb ran MiXCR on the PCR reads. The sample lists hundreds of thousands of distinct CDR3 sequences; 30% were seen once. The sample taken for sequencing was blood. The receptors derive from a girl between 10 and 17 years old with multiple sclerosis. Both conserved end residues are trimmed from each CDR3.

j_call: TRBJ1-1; v_call: TRBV6-5; cdr3_aa: ASALPGTNTEAF
j_call: TRBJ2-7; v_call: TRBV29-1; cdr3_aa: SVSSVRPYEQY
j_call: TRBJ1-2; v_call: TRBV10-2; cdr3_aa: ASSEGTGVNNYGYT
j_call: TRBJ2-5; v_call: TRBV4-1; cdr3_aa: ASSYQGSVGETQY
j_call: TRBJ1-4; v_call: TRBV7-2; cdr3_aa: ASSLGSTNEKLF
j_call: .; v_call: TRBV20-1; cdr3_aa: SARGGGRDEQY
j_call: TRBJ2-3; v_call: TRBV7-6; cdr3_aa: ASSLAKAGRTDTQY
j_call: TRBJ2-7; v_call: TRBV5-4; cdr3_aa: ASQQSAGGPYEQY
j_call: TRBJ2-7; v_call: TRBV4-1; cdr3_aa: ASSQVEAGSYEQY
j_call: TRBJ2-1; v_call: TRBV7-9; cdr3_aa: ASTSLSPYNEQF
j_call: TRBJ2-5; v_call: TRBV20-1; cdr3_aa: SASGASGGQETQY
j_call: TRBJ2-3; v_call: TRBV7-9; cdr3_aa: ASSLSADTQY
j_call: TRBJ1-1; v_call: TRBV27; cdr3_aa: ASSKQGVGTEAF
j_call: TRBJ2-1; v_call: TRBV20-1; cdr3_aa: SARTPGQGSYNEQF
j_call: TRBJ2-7; v_call: TRBV20-1; cdr3_aa: SARGSGTAHQEQY
j_call: TRBJ1-5; v_call: TRBV27; cdr3_aa: ASSAQGRGRPQH
j_call: TRBJ2-1; v_call: TRBV10-3; cdr3_aa: AISAYGNEQF
j_call: TRBJ1-2; v_call: TRBV29-1; cdr3_aa: SVARLGNGYT
j_call: TRBJ1-6; v_call: TRBV5-1; cdr3_aa: ASSFGPPSSYNSPLH
j_call: TRBJ2-7; v_call: TRBV20-1; cdr3_aa: SAPLVRSYEQY
j_call: TRBJ1-5; v_call: TRBV6-1; cdr3_aa: ASSESRH
j_call: TRBJ2-5; v_call: TRBV25-1; cdr3_aa: ASSEYLDRGLETQY
j_call: TRBJ2-6; v_call: TRBV2; cdr3_aa: ASRFRANVLT
j_call: TRBJ1-2; v_call: TRBV4-1; cdr3_aa: ASSQDLGGSGYT
j_call: TRBJ2-7; v_call: TRBV6-5; cdr3_aa: ASSYRAWLEFEQY
j_call: TRBJ2-7; v_call: TRBV7-9; cdr3_aa: ASSFDGVYEQY
j_call: TRBJ2-1; v_call: TRBV27; cdr3_aa: ASSLSPNPSYNEQF
j_call: TRBJ2-7; v_call: TRBV28; cdr3_aa: ASTHGGPARGRVEQY
j_call: TRBJ2-4; v_call: TRBV6-6; cdr3_aa: AGRGTSGTEQY